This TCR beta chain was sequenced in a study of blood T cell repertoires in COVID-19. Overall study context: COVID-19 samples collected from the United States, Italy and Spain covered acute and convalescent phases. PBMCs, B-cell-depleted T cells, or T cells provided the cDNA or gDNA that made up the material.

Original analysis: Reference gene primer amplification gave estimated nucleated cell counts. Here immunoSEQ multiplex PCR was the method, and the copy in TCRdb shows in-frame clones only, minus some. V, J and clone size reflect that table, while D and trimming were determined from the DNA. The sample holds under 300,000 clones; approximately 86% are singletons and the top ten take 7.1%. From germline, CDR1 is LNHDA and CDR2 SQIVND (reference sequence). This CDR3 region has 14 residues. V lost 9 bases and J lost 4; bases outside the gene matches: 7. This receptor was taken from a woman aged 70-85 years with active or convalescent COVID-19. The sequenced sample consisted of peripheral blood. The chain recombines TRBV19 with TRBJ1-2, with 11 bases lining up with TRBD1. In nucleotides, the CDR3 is TGTGCCAGCCATCGGACAGGGGGCAGCTATGGCTACACCTTC. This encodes CASHRTGGSYGYTF.